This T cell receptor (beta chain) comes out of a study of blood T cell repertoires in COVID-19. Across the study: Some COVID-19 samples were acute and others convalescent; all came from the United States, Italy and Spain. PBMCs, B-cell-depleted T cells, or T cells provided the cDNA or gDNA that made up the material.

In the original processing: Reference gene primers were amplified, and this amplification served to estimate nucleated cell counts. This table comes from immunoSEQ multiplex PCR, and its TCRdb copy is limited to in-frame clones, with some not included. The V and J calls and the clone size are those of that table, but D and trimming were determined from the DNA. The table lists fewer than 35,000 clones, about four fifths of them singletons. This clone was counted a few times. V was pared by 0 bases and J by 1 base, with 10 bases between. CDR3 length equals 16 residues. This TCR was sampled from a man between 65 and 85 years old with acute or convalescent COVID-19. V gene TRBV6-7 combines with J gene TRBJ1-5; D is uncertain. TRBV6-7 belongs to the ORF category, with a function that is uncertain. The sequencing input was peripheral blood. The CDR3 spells CASSYSRLRSNQPQHF. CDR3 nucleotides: TGTGCCAGCAGTTACTCGCGACTTCGGAGCAATCAGCCCCAGCATTTT.